This T cell receptor beta chain originates from a study of T cells after yellow fever vaccination. Study-level information: It was SMART-Seq v4 Ultra Low Input that prepared the fractions with low cell numbers.

Study-wide findings and caveats: Detected again after the booster were most primary-vaccination clones, at about 96% CD4 and approximately 87% CD8.

As regards this clonotype: Its target is not known. With a much larger clone just one base away, this may be a read error.

Synthesis of TCR cDNA relied on 5'RACE template switching, which attached a universal primer site and UMIs. One entry per CDR3 protein results from TCRdb running MiXCR on the 5' RACE reads. The sample has over 110,000 distinct CDR3 sequences, roughly 8.2% seen once. The V gene's germline CDR1 is KGHSH and CDR2 LQKENI. CDR3 length equals 15 residues. V usage is TRBV18 and J usage is TRBJ2-3, with 7 bases aligning to TRBD2. This clonotype was sampled from a man aged 30 to 39 who received the YFV17D yellow fever vaccine. The material was CD4+ T cells sorted from PBMCs, obtained 5 days after the yellow fever booster vaccination. The CDR3 coding sequence is TGTGACAGCTCACTTCTCGGACTAGATCTAGATACGCAGTATTTT. Protein product: CDSSLLGLDLDTQYF.